These T cell receptor beta chains were read from a single sample in a study of T cells in Graves' hyperthyroidism and ophthalmopathy. TCRdb reprocessed the multiplex PCR reads via MiXCR and lists one record per CDR3 protein. The data show 600,000 to 700,000 distinct CDR3 sequences, with roughly 14% seen just once and 3.5% to 4.5% held by the top ten. Sequencing was carried out using blood. Every receptor here comes from a woman in her 40s with Graves' ophthalmopathy. Each CDR3 is given with its conserved first and last residue. Each record gives: clone size, V gene, J gene, D gene, CDR3 DNA, CDR3 protein. A D gene is named only where the DNA matches it firmly. Some rows have no size entry. The others give once, few or many, or a class for an expanded clone.

many	TRBV7-3	TRBJ2-5	.	TGTGCCAGCAGCTCCCAGACTTGGGAGACCCAGTACTTC	CASSSQTWETQYF
many	TRBV20-1	TRBJ2-7	.	TGCAGTGCTAGAGATAGCAGGTCACTGTACGAGCAGTACTTC	CSARDSRSLYEQYF
.	TRBV27	TRBJ1-6	.	TGTGCCAGCAGTCGGAACAGGGCGAGCTCCTATAATTCACCCCTCCACTTT	CASSRNRASSYNSPLHF
many	TRBV7-3	TRBJ2-7	TRBD2	TGTGCCAGCAGTTCAAGGGGACCTAGCGGGATCTCCTACGAGCAGTACTTC	CASSSRGPSGISYEQYF
.	TRBV5-1	TRBJ1-2	.	TGCGCCAGCAGCCCCATCGCCGGGAGTGGCTACACCTTC	CASSPIAGSGYTF
many	TRBV6-5	TRBJ2-4	TRBD1	TGTGCCAGCAGTTACTCGGGACAGATAGCCAAAAACATTCAGTACTTC	CASSYSGQIAKNIQYF
many	TRBV28	TRBJ2-5	.	TGTGCCAGCAGTTTGCCGGGAACAGGAGAGACCCAGTACTTC	CASSLPGTGETQYF
few	TRBV27	TRBJ1-5	TRBD1	TGTGCCAGCAGTTCCACCCCAGGGGGGTTAGAGCCCCAGCATTTT	CASSSTPGGLEPQHF
once	TRBV6-1	TRBJ2-5	.	TGTGCCAGCAGACCTCCCGGGCGTGGCCAGTACTTC	CASRPPGRGQYF
many	TRBV19	TRBJ1-2	.	TGTGCCACCATGACCGGGACATATGTCTACACCTTC	CATMTGTYVYTF
many	TRBV19	TRBJ1-5	TRBD1	TGTGCCAGTAAGGGACAGGGGTATAGCAATCAGCCCCAGCATTTT	CASKGQGYSNQPQHF
.	TRBV20-1	TRBJ2-7	.	TGCAGTGCCAACCCGGGACTGGAAGTCTACGAGCAGTACTTC	CSANPGLEVYEQYF
.	TRBV11-2	TRBJ2-5	.	.	CASSFYICSADGLEGKTQYF
many	TRBV18	TRBJ2-5	.	TGTGCCAGCAGTCCCCAGCAAGAGACCCAGTACTTC	CASSPQQETQYF
many	TRBV28	TRBJ1-5	.	TGTGCCAGCAGTTACAAAGGGAGCAATCAGCCCCAGCATTTT	CASSYKGSNQPQHF
.	TRBV7-2	TRBJ1-1	.	TGTGCCAGCAGCTTTAAGGTGGGCAGTGGGACTGAAGCTTTCTTT	CASSFKVGSGTEAFF
few	TRBV3-1	TRBJ1-1	.	TGTGCCAGCAGCCAAGATATCGTGGGGGAAACTGAAGCTTTCTTT	CASSQDIVGETEAFF
many	TRBV6-5	TRBJ2-5	TRBD1	TGTGCCAGCAGTCTTACGGGGTTCGACAGGGTACGTGGGGAGACCCAGTACTTC	CASSLTGFDRVRGETQYF
many	TRBV6-6	TRBJ1-5	.	TGTGCCAGCAGTCCATCGTTCGGGGTCACATTCCATAGCAATCAGCCCCAGCATTTT	CASSPSFGVTFHSNQPQHF
many	TRBV28	TRBJ2-6	.	TGTGCCAGCAGTTTAGGGCAGGGCTCTGGGGCCAACGTCCTGACTTTC	CASSLGQGSGANVLTF
many	TRBV28	TRBJ2-7	TRBD2	TGTGCCAGCAGTTTATTCGCTAGCGGGAGGACCACTACGCGGCAGTACTTC	CASSLFASGRTTTRQYF
.	TRBV9	TRBJ1-1	.	TGTGCCAGCAGCGTGACCGGGAGCACTGAAGCTTTCTTT	CASSVTGSTEAFF
many	TRBV2	TRBJ1-1	TRBD1	TGTGCCAGCAGGACAGGGTTTGGGGCTGAAGCTTTCTTT	CASRTGFGAEAFF
many	TRBV6-1	TRBJ2-2	.	TGTGCCAGCAGTGATAGAGGCCCCGGGGAGCTGTTTTTT	CASSDRGPGELFF
many	TRBV7-2	TRBJ1-5	.	TGTGCCAGCAGCTTAGCGGGTTTCAATCAGCCCCAGCATTTT	CASSLAGFNQPQHF
.	TRBV11-2	TRBJ2-7	TRBD2	TGTGCCAGCAGCTTAAGAACGGGACTAGCGGGGTTCTCCTACGAGCAGTACTTC	CASSLRTGLAGFSYEQYF
many	TRBV6-5	TRBJ2-2	.	TGTGCCAGTACTAGCCCCGGGGAGCTGTTTTTT	CASTSPGELFF
many	TRBV10-3	TRBJ2-2	.	TGTGCCACACACAAGAGATCCGCGAACACCGGGGAGCTGTTTTTT	CATHKRSANTGELFF
few	TRBV11-1	TRBJ2-1	TRBD2	TGTGCCAGTTCATTATCCGGGACTAGCGGGAGAGGTGAGCAGTTCTTC	CASSLSGTSGRGEQFF
many	TRBV6-2/TRBV6-3	TRBJ2-5	.	TGTGCCAGCAGTTACTCAGCAGGGATCGAGACCCAGTACTTC	CASSYSAGIETQYF
many	TRBV20-1	TRBJ1-1	TRBD1	TGCAGTGCTCCCCGGCAGGGGGAGAACACTGAAGCTTTCTTT	CSAPRQGENTEAFF
many	TRBV5-1	TRBJ2-7	.	TGCGCCAGCAGCTCCCAAGGGCCTGACAGCCACGAGCAGTACTTC	CASSSQGPDSHEQYF
.	TRBV28	TRBJ1-2	.	TGTGCCAGCAGTTTAATCGGCAGGGACTATGGCTACACTTTC	CASSLIGRDYGYTF
many	TRBV7-2	TRBJ1-2	.	TGTGCCAGCAGCCCCCGTGAAGGAGGCTATGGCTACACCTTC	CASSPREGGYGYTF
.	TRBV12-3/TRBV12-4	TRBJ1-2	.	TGTGCCAGCAGCCACCGAATGTGGGGAGGCTACACCTTC	CASSHRMWGGYTF
many	TRBV11-2	TRBJ1-1	.	TGTGCCAGCAGCTTTATAGGGGACTATGTTTTGGGCACTGAAGCTTTCTTT	CASSFIGDYVLGTEAFF
many	TRBV7-2	TRBJ1-2	.	TGTGCCAGCAGCTTTTACGACAGTAACTATGGCTACACCTTC	CASSFYDSNYGYTF
few	TRBV4-2	TRBJ1-5	TRBD1	TGTGCCAGCAGCCGTGGGTGGGGACAGGGGTCACATCAGCCCCAGCATTTT	CASSRGWGQGSHQPQHF
many	TRBV15	TRBJ2-5	TRBD2	TGTGCCACCAGCAGAGATATTAGCGGGGAGGAGACCCAGTACTTC	CATSRDISGEETQYF
.	TRBV30	TRBJ2-6	TRBD1	TGTGCCGCAGAGGTCAGGACAGGGGATCGGGCTGGGGCCAACGTCCTGACTTTC	CAAEVRTGDRAGANVLTF
many	TRBV27	TRBJ2-7	.	TGTGCCAGCAGTCAAGCCGCTGGGGGCGCGTACTTC	CASSQAAGGAYF
many	TRBV12-3/TRBV12-4	TRBJ1-2	.	TGTGCCAGCAGTCTGACGGATCTCCAGAACTATGGCTACACCTTC	CASSLTDLQNYGYTF
few	TRBV6-5	TRBJ1-5	.	TGTGCCAGCAGTTACTCGAGGCCAGGGGCCAATCAGCCCCAGCATTTT	CASSYSRPGANQPQHF
many	TRBV24-1	TRBJ2-3	.	TGTGCCACCAGTGACCTCGCCCGGGACTTTGCTAGCACAGATACGCAGTATTTT	CATSDLARDFASTDTQYF
many	TRBV28	TRBJ2-7	.	TGTGCCAGCAGTGGCAGGGCCTACGAGCAGTACTTC	CASSGRAYEQYF
.	TRBV27	TRBJ1-1	TRBD1	TGTGCCAGCAGTTTTAAGGGGGCGCATTCTGAAGCTTTCTTT	CASSFKGAHSEAFF
many	TRBV29-1	TRBJ2-5	.	TGCAGCGTCGAGTACCTGGGGACCCAGTACTTC	CSVEYLGTQYF
many	TRBV7-3	TRBJ1-1	.	TGTGCCAGCAGCTTAGAACCCATGAACACTGAAGCTTTCTTT	CASSLEPMNTEAFF
few	TRBV6-1	TRBJ2-4	TRBD2	TGTGCCAGCAGGAACGGACTAGCGGGGGGACTAGCCAAAAACATTCAGTACTTC	CASRNGLAGGLAKNIQYF
few	TRBV30	TRBJ2-7	.	TGTGCCTGGAGGAAGGGGTCTAGCGAGCAGTACTTC	CAWRKGSSEQYF
many	TRBV29-1	TRBJ1-1	.	TGCAGCGTTGAAGGGGGCAGTCGATTCACTGAAGCTTTCTTT	CSVEGGSRFTEAFF
many	TRBV6-5	TRBJ2-7	.	TGTGCCAGCAGTCGACAGGTTAGCTCCTACGAGCAGTACTTC	CASSRQVSSYEQYF
many	TRBV28	TRBJ1-3	TRBD1	TGTGCCAGCACCCTAGGGGACAGCTCTGGAAACACCATATATTTT	CASTLGDSSGNTIYF
many	TRBV28	TRBJ2-5	.	TGTGCCAGCAGTCTCAGGACAGAACGAGAGACCCAGTACTTC	CASSLRTERETQYF
.	TRBV20-1	TRBJ2-5	TRBD2	TGCAGTGCCAAGACCCTAGCGGCAATGGAGACCCAGTACTTC	CSAKTLAAMETQYF
many	TRBV6-2/TRBV6-3	TRBJ1-5	.	TGTGCCAGCAGTTCCCTCCGGGCCCTGCAGGGGCAGCCCCAGCATTTT	CASSSLRALQGQPQHF
many	TRBV6-5	TRBJ2-5	.	TGTGCCAGCAGGGGGATCACTTACCAAGAGACCCAGTACTTC	CASRGITYQETQYF
few	TRBV12-3/TRBV12-4	TRBJ2-7	TRBD2	TGTGCCAGCAAGCAGCGGGAATCTTCCTACGAGCAGTACTTC	CASKQRESSYEQYF
many	TRBV19	TRBJ1-1	TRBD1	TGTGCCAGTAGTATCCTCGGTGGAGGGGGCAAAACAGCTTTCTTT	CASSILGGGGKTAFF